This T cell receptor beta chain emerged from a study of blood T cell repertoires in COVID-19. Study as a whole: Specimens from acute and convalescent COVID-19 originated in the United States, Italy and Spain.

The protocol was immunoSEQ multiplex PCR, while the TCRdb copy is restricted to in-frame clones and leaves out a portion. The sample carries just over 650,000 clones, 80% to 90% recorded once. The sample consisted of peripheral blood. This clonotype originated in a woman aged 18-30 years with acute or convalescent COVID-19.

CDR3 in DNA: TGTGCCAGCAGTTGGGGAGTCGTGGGGTATGGCTACACCTTC. Its translation is CASSWGVVGYGYTF. The V call is TRBV25-1, the J call TRBJ1-2; D unclear. In germline, CDR1 is MGHDK, CDR2 SYGVNS. This CDR3 has 14 residues. V shed 5 bases and J shed 5 bases, with 15 bases lying between them.